This T cell receptor beta chain was sequenced during a study of blood T cell repertoires in COVID-19. About the research overall: The origin of the acute and convalescent COVID-19 samples was the United States, Italy and Spain. T cells, B-cell-depleted T cells, or PBMCs supplied cDNA or gDNA.

The CDR3 covers 14 residues. Germline CDR1 reads SGHNT; CDR2 reads YYREEE (reference sequence). V shed 1 base and J shed 5 bases, with 9 bases lying between them. Authors' methods: Using reference gene primer amplification, nucleated cell counts were estimated. Sequencing used immunoSEQ multiplex PCR; TCRdb keeps in-frame clones, though not all of them. Clonal size and the V and J genes are those of that table, whereas D and trimming came from the DNA. The top ten clones hold about 2% of a sample with around 200,000 clones, 86% of them seen once. The table lists this clone with a count of one. The sample taken for sequencing was peripheral blood. J is TRBJ2-2 and V is TRBV5-4; TRBD1 is a possible D gene (6 bases). The sequence was obtained from a woman aged 50 to 60 with acute or convalescent COVID-19. In DNA form, the CDR3 reads TGTGCCAGCAGCTTGCCGGGACAAACCGGGGAGCTGTTTTTT. Translation gives CASSLPGQTGELFF.